This T cell receptor (beta chain) was identified in a study of blood T cells in healthy people across ages. The trim removed 3 bases at V and 8 bases at J, leaving 6 bases unmatched. The CDR3 is 12 amino acids. Per germline, CDR1 DFQATT and CDR2 SNEGSKA (reference sequence). Primers used in a second PCR of roughly 6 to 11 cycles were a sample-barcoded 5' primer and a J-beta primer mix. In TCRdb, the 5' RACE reads were re-called with MiXCR into one record per CDR3 protein. Of roughly 730,000 distinct CDR3 sequences listed, approximately 53% are singletons. The rearrangement uses TRBV20-1 and TRBJ1-2; 7 bases are a match to TRBD1. The clonotype comes from a man aged 40-49 years in good health. The sample consisted of blood. In DNA form, the CDR3 reads TGCAGTGCTAGGGAGGGGGCAAAAGGCTACACCTTC. Translation: CSAREGAKGYTF.